A selection of T cell receptor beta chains follows, all from one sample in a study of cytomegalovirus exposure and HLA in healthy donors. Profiled with immunoSEQ multiplex PCR; TCRdb holds only in-frame clones, not every one. This sample carries more than 110,000 clones, roughly three quarters of them seen once, and the ten largest clones take almost 4%. The sequenced material came from PBMCs. Source of these receptors: a man between 18 and 29 years old in good health and CMV-seronegative. Both conserved end residues are part of each CDR3. D genes are given only for firm matches. The size field is filled for only some rows; it gives once, few, many or a size class.

J gene: TRBJ2-7
D gene: TRBD1
V gene: TRBV28
clone size: -
CDR3 DNA: TGTGCCAGCAGTACAACGGGACAGGGGGCCTACGAGCAGTACTTC
CDR3 protein: CASSTTGQGAYEQYF

J gene: TRBJ1-4
D gene: TRBD1
V gene: TRBV9
clone size: -
CDR3 DNA: TGTGCCAGCAGCGGCGGGACAGGGTATGAAAAACTGTTTTTT
CDR3 protein: CASSGGTGYEKLFF

J gene: TRBJ2-3
D gene: TRBD2
V gene: TRBV7-2
clone size: -
CDR3 DNA: TGTGCCAGCAGCTTAGGGGCAGGGCGGGGGAGCACAGATACGCAGTATTTT
CDR3 protein: CASSLGAGRGSTDTQYF

J gene: TRBJ2-3
D gene: TRBD2
V gene: TRBV5-1
clone size: -
CDR3 DNA: TGCGCCAGCAGCCCGACCGGGACTAGCGGATACACTAGCACAGATACGCAGTATTTT
CDR3 protein: CASSPTGTSGYTSTDTQYF

J gene: TRBJ1-2
D gene: -
V gene: TRBV9
clone size: once
CDR3 DNA: TGTGCCAGCAGCGTAGTAGTCGCCGACTATGGCTACACCTTC
CDR3 protein: CASSVVVADYGYTF

J gene: TRBJ2-5
D gene: -
V gene: TRBV9
clone size: -
CDR3 DNA: TGTGCCAGCAGCGCCGCCCCAGCAGGCCAAGAGACCCAGTACTTC
CDR3 protein: CASSAAPAGQETQYF

J gene: TRBJ2-5
D gene: TRBD2
V gene: TRBV9
clone size: -
CDR3 DNA: TGTGCCAGCAGCGCCTTTAGCGGGGGGGCCGGAGAGACCCAGTACTTC
CDR3 protein: CASSAFSGGAGETQYF

J gene: TRBJ2-7
D gene: -
V gene: TRBV11-1
clone size: -
CDR3 DNA: TGTGCCAGCAGCGCGGACAGCTACGAGCAGTACTTC
CDR3 protein: CASSADSYEQYF

J gene: TRBJ1-2
D gene: TRBD1
V gene: TRBV9
clone size: -
CDR3 DNA: TGTGCCAGCAGCGCTTCTACAGGGGGCGACGTCTATGGCTACACCTTC
CDR3 protein: CASSASTGGDVYGYTF

J gene: TRBJ2-7
D gene: TRBD1
V gene: TRBV29-1
clone size: -
CDR3 DNA: TGCAGCGTTGAGACCGCAGGGGGCGTCGGGTACGAGCAGTACTTC
CDR3 protein: CSVETAGGVGYEQYF

J gene: TRBJ1-6
D gene: TRBD1
V gene: TRBV6-5
clone size: -
CDR3 DNA: TGTGCCAGCAGTTTATCTCAGGGGGTTCTGGCACCCCTCCACTTT
CDR3 protein: CASSLSQGVLAPLHF

J gene: TRBJ2-7
D gene: TRBD1
V gene: TRBV7-6
clone size: -
CDR3 DNA: TGTGCCAGCAGCGAACGACCCACCAGGACAGGGAATAAATACGAGCAGTACTTC
CDR3 protein: CASSERPTRTGNKYEQYF

J gene: TRBJ1-2
D gene: TRBD1
V gene: TRBV6-5
clone size: once
CDR3 DNA: TGTGCCAGCAGTTACGGGACAGGGAACTATGGCTACACCTTC
CDR3 protein: CASSYGTGNYGYTF

J gene: TRBJ2-3
D gene: -
V gene: TRBV27
clone size: -
CDR3 DNA: TGTGCCAGCAGTTTACTCGGCGGGGAGCCAGATACGCAGTATTTT
CDR3 protein: CASSLLGGEPDTQYF

J gene: TRBJ1-1
D gene: -
V gene: TRBV12-5
clone size: -
CDR3 DNA: TGTGCTAGTGCCCAGGAGGGCTTCACTGAAGCTTTCTTT
CDR3 protein: CASAQEGFTEAFF

J gene: TRBJ1-2
D gene: -
V gene: TRBV19
clone size: -
CDR3 DNA: TGTGCCAGTACCCTCGGGGATTATTATGGCTACACCTTC
CDR3 protein: CASTLGDYYGYTF

J gene: TRBJ2-7
D gene: TRBD1
V gene: TRBV6-5
clone size: -
CDR3 DNA: TGTGCCAGCAGCTCCGGGACAGATCTATACGAGCAGTACTTC
CDR3 protein: CASSSGTDLYEQYF

J gene: TRBJ2-7
D gene: TRBD1
V gene: TRBV27
clone size: -
CDR3 DNA: TGTGCCAGCAGTTTTTACTCGACAGGGGTCTCCTACGAGCAGTACTTC
CDR3 protein: CASSFYSTGVSYEQYF

J gene: TRBJ2-5
D gene: -
V gene: TRBV7-3
clone size: -
CDR3 DNA: TGTGCCAGCAGCTTAAGAGGACAAGAGACCCAGTACTTC
CDR3 protein: CASSLRGQETQYF

J gene: TRBJ2-2
D gene: -
V gene: TRBV7-2
clone size: few
CDR3 DNA: TGTGCCAGCAGCTTAGGCGCGAACACCGGGGAGCTGTTTTTT
CDR3 protein: CASSLGANTGELFF

J gene: TRBJ2-4
D gene: -
V gene: TRBV27
clone size: -
CDR3 DNA: TGTGCCAGCAGTGTGGACAGACGCTTAAACATTCAGTACTTC
CDR3 protein: CASSVDRRLNIQYF

J gene: TRBJ2-4
D gene: -
V gene: TRBV10-2
clone size: -
CDR3 DNA: TGCGCCAGCAGTGAGAATGCAGGGCTAGCCAAAAACATTCAGTACTTC
CDR3 protein: CASSENAGLAKNIQYF

J gene: TRBJ2-5
D gene: TRBD2
V gene: TRBV19
clone size: -
CDR3 DNA: TGTGCCAGTAGTACTAGCGGGTCCCCAGAGACCCAGTACTTC
CDR3 protein: CASSTSGSPETQYF

J gene: TRBJ2-1
D gene: -
V gene: TRBV6-1
clone size: -
CDR3 DNA: TGTGCCAGCAGTGAAGCGGTCGGGAGCTCCTACAATGAGCAGTTCTTC
CDR3 protein: CASSEAVGSSYNEQFF

J gene: TRBJ2-7
D gene: TRBD1
V gene: TRBV10-2
clone size: -
CDR3 DNA: TGCGCCAGCATCGGGACAGGGGGCGTGTACGAGCAGTACTTC
CDR3 protein: CASIGTGGVYEQYF

J gene: TRBJ2-7
D gene: -
V gene: TRBV19
clone size: -
CDR3 DNA: TGTGCCAGTAGTCGGACCGGGACACTCCTAGAAGGCGACGAGCAGTACTTC
CDR3 protein: CASSRTGTLLEGDEQYF

J gene: TRBJ2-5
D gene: -
V gene: TRBV19
clone size: -
CDR3 DNA: TGTGCCAGTAGTCAGGGAAACCAAGAGACCCAGTACTTC
CDR3 protein: CASSQGNQETQYF

J gene: TRBJ1-3
D gene: -
V gene: TRBV6-5
clone size: -
CDR3 DNA: TGTGCCAGCATGAGAGGGTCGTTATCTGGAAACACCATATATTTT
CDR3 protein: CASMRGSLSGNTIYF

J gene: TRBJ1-5
D gene: -
V gene: TRBV28
clone size: -
CDR3 DNA: TGTGCCAGCAGTTTAGGTCAGAATTGGCAGCCCCAGCATTTT
CDR3 protein: CASSLGQNWQPQHF

J gene: TRBJ1-5
D gene: TRBD1
V gene: TRBV30
clone size: -
CDR3 DNA: TGTGCCTGGAGTGTAGGGACAGGGCGGGCTCAGCCCCAGCATTTT
CDR3 protein: CAWSVGTGRAQPQHF

J gene: TRBJ1-6
D gene: -
V gene: TRBV2
clone size: -
CDR3 DNA: TGTGCCAGCACCGACCCTGCGCGGGGTTCACCCCTCCACTTT
CDR3 protein: CASTDPARGSPLHF

J gene: TRBJ2-7
D gene: -
V gene: TRBV5-1
clone size: few
CDR3 DNA: TGCGCCAGCAGCTTGGAACAGGTCGCCTACGAGCAGTACTTC
CDR3 protein: CASSLEQVAYEQYF

J gene: TRBJ2-3
D gene: TRBD2
V gene: TRBV9
clone size: -
CDR3 DNA: TGTGCCAGCACCCTAGCGGGGGGGCCGGTGGATACGCAGTATTTT
CDR3 protein: CASTLAGGPVDTQYF

J gene: TRBJ1-6
D gene: -
V gene: TRBV28
clone size: few
CDR3 DNA: TGTGCCAGCAGTTTCCCAGGGACTGTGCCCCTCCACTTT
CDR3 protein: CASSFPGTVPLHF

J gene: TRBJ1-6
D gene: -
V gene: TRBV27
clone size: -
CDR3 DNA: TGTGCCAGCAGTTCGAGAGGGAGCTCCTATAATTCACCCCTCCACTTT
CDR3 protein: CASSSRGSSYNSPLHF

J gene: TRBJ2-7
D gene: -
V gene: TRBV30
clone size: -
CDR3 DNA: TGTGCCTGGAGCCATAATAACTTATTAGGGGACGAGCAGTACTTC
CDR3 protein: CAWSHNNLLGDEQYF

J gene: TRBJ1-2
D gene: -
V gene: TRBV4-1
clone size: -
CDR3 DNA: TGCGCCAGCAGCCAAGTACTAGCGGGAGGCTATGGCTACACCTTC
CDR3 protein: CASSQVLAGGYGYTF

J gene: TRBJ2-5
D gene: TRBD2
V gene: TRBV6-5
clone size: -
CDR3 DNA: TGTGCCAGCAGCCCCGCGGGAGGGCCCGAGGAGACCCAGTACTTC
CDR3 protein: CASSPAGGPEETQYF

J gene: TRBJ1-2
D gene: -
V gene: TRBV28
clone size: few
CDR3 DNA: TGTGCCAGCAGTGGGATCGGGCGGGCCTATGGCTACACCTTC
CDR3 protein: CASSGIGRAYGYTF

J gene: TRBJ2-5
D gene: -
V gene: TRBV18
clone size: -
CDR3 DNA: TGTGCCAGCTCACCACAGACAGATCGCCAAGAGACCCAGTACTTC
CDR3 protein: CASSPQTDRQETQYF

J gene: TRBJ1-4
D gene: -
V gene: TRBV10-2
clone size: -
CDR3 DNA: TGCGCCAGCAGTGATAGAGCCCCTAATGAAAAACTGTTTTTT
CDR3 protein: CASSDRAPNEKLFF

J gene: TRBJ2-7
D gene: -
V gene: TRBV30
clone size: -
CDR3 DNA: TGTGCCTGGGACCCCGTGCCTGGCGGAGGCGAGCAGTACTTC
CDR3 protein: CAWDPVPGGGEQYF